The 13 T cell receptor beta chains presented below share a single source sample, sequenced in a study of T-cell memory formation after mild COVID-19. TCRdb analysed the 5' RACE reads with MiXCR anew, one entry per CDR3 protein. In the table there are about 350,000 distinct CDR3 sequences, 13% to 15% of which are singletons. The sequenced sample consisted of PBMCs or a T cell subset sorted from them (not recorded which). Every receptor here comes from a young man who had mild COVID-19 (a few samples of this study predate the infection). Cell type and time point are not known.

J is TRBJ1-5 and V is TRBV20-1; D is unresolved. This CDR3 spans 14 amino acids. Germline loops: CDR1 DFQATT, CDR2 SNEGSKA (reference sequence). Between the trimmed V and J ends, which lost 4 bases and 0 bases, there was a span of 10 bases. CDR3 nucleotides: TGCAGTGCTATGTCCAGATATAGCAATCAGCCCCAGCATTTT. This sequence encodes CSAMSRYSNQPQHF.

This clonotype was counted a few times. This chain joins TRBV5-1 and TRBJ2-5; 12 nucleotides align to TRBD2. Germline V gene sequence: CDR1 SGHRS, CDR2 YFSETQ. The CDR3 has 16 residues. V dropped 6 bases and J dropped 2; count of bases not matched to a gene: 8. The DNA of the CDR3 is TGCGCCAGCACCCCAGGACTAGCGGGAATACAAGAGACCCAGTACTTC. This translates into CASTPGLAGIQETQYF. Full variable domain (missing parts from reference TRBV5-1 and TRBJ2-5): KAGVTQTPRYLIKTRGQQVTLSCSPISGHRSVSWYQQTPGQGLQFLFEYFSETQRNKGNFPGRFSGRQFSNSRSEMNVSTLELGDSALYLCASTPGLAGIQETQYFGPGTRLLVL.

Only a few counts were recorded for this clonotype. V gene TRBV29-1 combines with J gene TRBJ2-7, with no clear D. The CDR3 length is 12 residues. Per the germline V gene, CDR1 is SQVTM and CDR2 is ANQGSEA. The ends were cut back, 3 bases at V and 3 bases at J, with 9 bases in the middle. CDR3 sequence: CSVEKGNYEQYF. The CDR3 bases are TGCAGCGTTGAGAAGGGAAACTACGAGCAGTACTTC.

The chain recombines TRBV5-1 with TRBJ2-3; D ambiguous. The CDR3 length is 13 residues. CDR1 is SGHRS, CDR2 YFSETQ, per germline. Trimming took off 0 bases at V and 6 bases at J, with 8 bases between the two ends. The CDR3 DNA reads as TGCGCCAGCAGCTTGGTTTTACCGGATACGCAGTATTTT. Protein sequence: CASSLVLPDTQYF.

J is TRBJ1-6 and V is TRBV6-1; the D is unclear. The CDR3 has 10 residues. V was clipped by 6 bases and J by 14 bases, with 8 bases between them. Looked up from germline, CDR1 is MNHNS and CDR2 is SASEGT. CDR3 nucleotides: TGTGCCAGCAGCGAATACGCCCTCCACTTT. This translates into CASSEYALHF.

V and J are TRBV20-1 and TRBJ2-3; 9 bases map to TRBD2. Trimming cost V 7 bases and J 4 bases; bases outside gene matches: 9. CDR3 length: 14 residues. Germline V gene data show CDR1 as DFQATT and CDR2 as SNEGSKA (reference sequence). CDR3 residues: CSVEGGGAADTQYF. The CDR3, as DNA: TGCAGTGTCGAGGGCGGGGGGGCGGCAGATACGCAGTATTTT.

This clonotype was seen ten or more times. V is TRBV10-3 and J is TRBJ2-7; D is perhaps TRBD1 (5 bases). Germline V CDR1 and CDR2: ENHRY, SYGVKD. V shed 2 bases and J shed 3 bases, with 11 bases lying between them. The CDR3 is 14 residues long. The CDR3 DNA is TGTGCCATCAGTGAGAGGGGTTTGGGCTACGAGCAGTACGTC. This gives the protein CAISERGLGYEQYV.

This clonotype occurred a few times. The chain employs TRBV7-2 and TRBJ2-7, with TRBD1 matching over 9 bases. This CDR3 has 12 amino acids. V gave up 5 bases and J gave up 9 bases; unmatched junction bases: 5. Per the germline V gene, CDR1 is SGHTA and CDR2 is FQGNSA. The chain's CDR3 is CASSGDRARQYF. Written as DNA, the CDR3 is TGTGCCAGCAGCGGGGACAGGGCGCGGCAGTACTTC.

The V call is TRBV5-1, the J call TRBJ2-6, with TRBD2 as a possible D gene (5 bases). The V end was cut by 1 base, the J end by 0 bases, with 5 bases between. Germline V gene data show CDR1 as SGHRS and CDR2 as YFSETQ. The CDR3 contains 15 residues. CDR3 in amino acids: CASSLTSSGANVLTF. CDR3 DNA sequence: TGCGCCAGCAGCTTGACTAGCTCTGGGGCCAACGTCCTGACTTTC.

This rearrangement joins TRBV5-4 to TRBJ1-1, with TRBD1 identical over 8 bases. The CDR3 extends over 15 amino acids. CDR1 is SGHNT and CDR2 is YYREEE in the germline V gene (reference sequence). J lost 0 bases, V lost 4 bases, and 5 bases had no gene match. For the CDR3, the DNA is TGTGCCAGCAGCGGCAGCAGGGGGCTGAACACTGAAGCTTTCTTT. Its protein is CASSGSRGLNTEAFF. The whole variable domain, remainder taken from reference TRBV5-4 and TRBJ1-1, is ETGVTQSPTHLIKTRGQQVTLRCSSQSGHNTVSWYQQALGQGPQFIFQYYREEENGRGNFPPRFSGLQFPNYSSELNVNALELDDSALYLCASSGSRGLNTEAFFGQGTRLTVV.

The chain links TRBV27 to TRBJ1-1; TRBD1 might be the D (5 bases). The CDR3 runs to 15 residues. Deletions cut 4 bases from V and 0 bases from J, with 12 bases between. Germline V gene sequence: CDR1 MNHEY, CDR2 SMNVEV (reference sequence). For the CDR3, the DNA is TGTGCCAGCAGTTCGGGGACGGTAGTGAACACTGAAGCTTTCTTT. It translates to CASSSGTVVNTEAFF.

This clonotype was observed a few times. The rearrangement links TRBV28 to TRBJ2-3; D is undetermined. V was clipped by 5 bases and J by 7 bases, with 7 bases between them. The CDR3 contains 11 residues. The germline V gene has CDR1 MDHEN and CDR2 SYDVKM. CDR3 region: CASSETHTQYF. In DNA form, the CDR3 reads TGTGCCAGCAGTGAAACCCATACGCAGTATTTT.

The gene calls are TRBV11-2 and TRBJ2-7, with D unresolved. The germline gives CDR1 SGHAT, CDR2 FQNNGV. CDR3 length: 14 residues. Between the trimmed V and J ends, which lost 3 bases and 0 bases, there was a span of 9 bases. In nucleotides, the CDR3 is TGTGCCAGCAGCTTTTTCAGAGACTCCTACGAGCAGTACGTC. Amino acids: CASSFFRDSYEQYV.